This TCR beta chain appears in the sequencing data of a study of CD8 T cells in Susac syndrome. Sequencing of TCR beta was performed on blood CD8+ T cells and on blood CD4+ T cells. The RNA, about 0.45 to 1 ug, was put through reverse transcription using random hexamers. Amplification of TCR beta CDR3 across 54 Vbeta and 13 Jbeta was performed with immunoSEQ multiplex PCR. TCRdb fed the immunoSEQ multiplex PCR reads into MiXCR, producing one record per CDR3 protein. The sample contains around 62,000 distinct CDR3 sequences, roughly 92% of which appear only once. Per germline, CDR1 MNHEY and CDR2 SVGEGT. CDR3 length: 15 amino acids. Trimming took 1 base from V and 4 from J; bases not matched to a gene: 2.

The clonotype was recovered from a human donor in good health. Sequenced sample: CD8+ T cells from PBMCs. The rearrangement links TRBV6-2 or TRBV6-3 to TRBJ2-2; TRBD2 matches at 8 bases. The CDR3 protein is CASSYWLAGTGELFF. The CDR3 DNA sequence: TGTGCCAGCAGTTACTGGCTAGCGGGCACCGGGGAGCTGTTTTTT.